A single sample gave rise to the 7 T cell receptor beta chains below, sequenced in a study of blood T cell repertoires in COVID-19. Sequencing used immunoSEQ multiplex PCR; TCRdb keeps in-frame clones, though not all of them. The sample shows about 39,000 clones, more than 75% of them seen only once. The sequencing sample was made of peripheral blood. Receptor source: an elderly man with acute or convalescent COVID-19.

The CDR3 nucleotides read TGCGCCAGCAGCGAACTGACAGGGGGCGCGGATTCACCCCTCCACTTT. Amino acid sequence: CASSELTGGADSPLHF. The rearrangement uses TRBV5-1 and TRBJ1-6; 10 bases are a match to TRBD1. The CDR3 is 16 amino acids. The V gene's germline CDR1 is SGHRS and CDR2 YFSETQ. The V gene end was trimmed by 4 bases and the J gene end by 8 bases; junction bases not matched to a gene: 9.

V usage is TRBV18 and J usage is TRBJ2-6, with D unclear. V was clipped by 2 bases and J by 2 bases, with 10 bases between them. The V gene's germline CDR1 is KGHSH and CDR2 LQKENI. This CDR3 is 16 amino acids long. CDR3 nucleotide sequence: TGTGCCAGCTCACCAACTTCAAGCCCTGGGGCCAACGTCCTGACTTTC. Its translation: CASSPTSSPGANVLTF.

CDR3 coding DNA: TGTGCCAGTAGGGCAGACAGGGCGTTCACCGGGGAGCTGTTTTTT. As protein: CASRADRAFTGELFF. V gene TRBV19 combines with J gene TRBJ2-2, with 7 bases aligning to TRBD1. CDR1 is LNHDA and CDR2 is SQIVND in the germline V gene (reference sequence). The CDR3 consists of 15 residues. The J segment lost 4 bases and the V segment lost 6 bases, leaving 8 bases of the junction unmatched.

The rearrangement uses TRBV18 and TRBJ1-5; D not certain. CDR3 length equals 15 residues. Between the trimmed V and J ends, which lost 3 bases and 0 bases, there was a span of 9 bases. CDR1 is KGHSH and CDR2 is LQKENI in the germline V gene. CDR3 protein: CASSPGSNSNQPQHF. The DNA of the CDR3 is TGTGCCAGCTCACCGGGTAGCAATAGCAATCAGCCCCAGCATTTT.

The chain recombines TRBV7-9 with TRBJ1-4; the D gene is possibly TRBD1 (5 bases). V lost 0 bases, J lost 7 bases, and 9 bases lay in between. Germline lookup yields CDR1 SEHNR and CDR2 FQNEAQ (reference sequence). The CDR3 runs to 14 residues. The CDR3 DNA sequence: TGTGCCAGCAGCTTAGCCGGAGGGACTGAAAAACTGTTTTTT. It codes for CASSLAGGTEKLFF.

V and J are TRBV5-1 and TRBJ2-7; D possibly corresponds to TRBD2 (5 bases). V lost 3 bases and J 3 bases, leaving 16 bases between the germline ends. The CDR3 consists of 15 residues. CDR1 SGHRS and CDR2 YFSETQ come from the germline V gene. The CDR3 bases are TGCGCCAGCAGCTCGACCGGGGTTGGGGACTACGAGCAGTACTTC. Encoded protein: CASSSTGVGDYEQYF.

J is TRBJ2-7 and V is TRBV2; 8 bases align to TRBD2. The CDR3 consists of 14 residues. Germline V gene sequence: CDR1 SNHLY, CDR2 FYNNEI. V lost 8 bases and J lost 3; bases outside the gene matches: 9. The CDR3 sequence: CASYVGLAGYEQYF. The CDR3 region has the DNA TGTGCCAGCTACGTGGGGCTAGCGGGCTACGAGCAGTACTTC.